This TCR beta chain was obtained from a study of vaccination effects on CD4 cells after COVID-19. Study-wide results and caveats: Clones of infection and vaccine origin contracted markedly late after vaccination. Convalescent patients were scarce in the study, and it lacked early post-infection timepoints.

Under the ViraFEST assay, PBMC were stimulated with viral peptide pools so that antigen-specific CD4+ T cells expanded. Sequencing was performed afterwards. The culture ran for approximately 10 days before CD4+ T cells were isolated. Absence of prior SARS-CoV-2 infection characterized the vaccine recipients, who showed negative nucleocapsid antibodies. IL-2 at 10 IU/ml and peptides at around 9.6 ug/ml were added to cultured PBMC, fewer than 2.5 million per well. Half of the medium was exchanged for IL-2 medium on both days 3 and 7. Worth noting for this clone: What it binds is not known. In the same sample, other DNA sequences code for this CDR3.

The germline V gene has CDR1 MNHEY and CDR2 SVGAGI. The length of the CDR3 is 13 residues. The V and J ends lost 6 bases and 0 bases, in that order; junction bases with no gene match: 1. Data came from immunoSEQ multiplex PCR; TCRdb stores just in-frame clones and leaves some out. The sample shows some 68,000 clones, roughly 72% of them seen only once. The material was CD4+ T cells from PBMCs cultured with HCoV-OC43 spike peptides, obtained before COVID-19 vaccination. Indicated subset: HCoV-OC43 spike overlapping peptide pool stimulation. This chain joins TRBV6-5 and TRBJ1-1, with 7 bases fitting TRBD1. This clonotype originated in a human donor who received a COVID-19 vaccine. The CDR3 protein is CASRTGLNTEAFF. Here the CDR3 DNA reads TGTGCCAGCAGGACAGGGCTGAACACTGAAGCTTTCTTT.